One TCR beta chain is described in this entry. Its matching antigen is unknown. Looked up from germline, CDR1 is LGHNA and CDR2 is YSLEER. Trimming left V 0 bases short and J 0 bases short, with 14 bases between. The CDR3 loop spans 17 amino acids. This sample is drawn from a study of T cell responses to AZD1222 COVID-19 vaccine. Study-level points and caveats: Across spike, vaccine-associated CD4 TCRs were found, dominant at 160-218 and 743-854.

The protocol was immunoSEQ multiplex PCR, while the TCRdb copy is restricted to in-frame clones and leaves out a portion. The sample has 150,000 or so clones, roughly 91% seen once; the top ten hold approximately 1.8%. The J gene is TRBJ1-2, the V gene TRBV4-3; no definite D call. This specimen consisted of peripheral blood, obtained on day 0 of AZD1222 vaccination. The TCR sequence derives from an adult in good health. The CDR3 DNA sequence: TGCGCCAGCAGCCAAGATCTTAGGGTCGGCCCTAACTATGGCTACACCTTC. Protein sequence: CASSQDLRVGPNYGYTF.